Listed below are T cell receptor beta chains from one sample, sequenced in a study of spatial heterogeneity in lung cancer. TCRdb reprocessed the 5' RACE reads via MiXCR and lists one record per CDR3 protein. Among under 75,000 distinct CDR3 sequences listed, approximately 8% were seen once. The specimen was PBMCs, collected at surgery. All receptors come from a female donor with early-stage non-small cell lung cancer. The CDR3 runs from the conserved cysteine through the conserved F or W. Fields, in order: CDR3 protein, CDR3 DNA, clone size, J gene, D gene, V gene. The D gene is left open where the match is weak. The size field is filled for only some rows; it gives once, few, many or a size class.

CSVEGRHGGDTEAFF TGCAGCGTTGAAGGGCGACACGGGGGAGACACTGAAGCTTTCTTT . TRBJ1-1 . TRBV29-1
CASSTSGNQPQHF TGTGCCAGCTCCACGTCGGGCAATCAGCCCCAGCATTTT few TRBJ1-5 . TRBV18
CASDSLGGGRTDTQYF TGTGCCAGCGATTCATTGGGGGGAGGTCGCACAGATACGCAGTATTTT medium-sized TRBJ2-3 . TRBV7-9
CSAGTSGYNEQFF TGCAGTGCTGGGACTAGCGGTTACAATGAGCAGTTCTTC few TRBJ2-1 TRBD2 TRBV20-1
CASSLMDSHNEQFF TGCGCCAGCAGCCTAATGGACAGCCACAATGAGCAGTTCTTC . TRBJ2-1 . TRBV4-1
CASSLEGRAGLEPQHF TGCGCCAGCAGCTTGGAGGGGAGGGCAGGGTTGGAGCCCCAGCATTTT few TRBJ1-5 . TRBV5-1
CASSQSGGADNQPQHF TGTGCCAGCAGCCAATCGGGGGGCGCGGACAATCAGCCCCAGCATTTT . TRBJ1-5 . TRBV14
CASSREQGENQPQHF TGTGCCAGCAGCAGGGAACAGGGGGAGAATCAGCCCCAGCATTTT few TRBJ1-5 . TRBV21-1
CASSPETGVEQYF TGTGCCAGCTCCCCCGAGACGGGAGTGGAGCAGTACTTC many TRBJ2-7 . TRBV18
CASSLYRDEAYGYTF TGTGCCAGCAGTCTCTACAGGGATGAAGCCTATGGCTACACCTTC . TRBJ1-2 . TRBV28
CAGGQGEVAADTQYF TGTGCCGGCGGGCAGGGGGAGGTTGCAGCAGATACGCAGTATTTT . TRBJ2-3 . TRBV10-3
CASSLGGRGLEPQHF TGTGCCAGCAGCTTAGGGGGAAGGGGGCTGGAGCCCCAGCATTTT few TRBJ1-5 TRBD1 TRBV7-2
CASSWQGGNTEAFF TGTGCCAGCAGTTGGCAAGGGGGGAACACTGAAGCTTTCTTT . TRBJ1-1 . TRBV6-5
CASSPRSNYGYTF TGTGCCAGCTCACCAAGGTCGAACTATGGCTACACCTTC few TRBJ1-2 . TRBV18
CASRGGDVAGNTIYF TGTGCCAGCAGGGGGGGAGATGTTGCTGGAAACACCATATATTTT . TRBJ1-3 . TRBV6-5
CASREGQSYRTDTQYF TGTGCCAGCAGGGAGGGACAGAGCTATCGCACAGATACGCAGTATTTT . TRBJ2-3 . TRBV27
CASTLLGNTGELFF TGTGCCAGTACCCTCCTAGGGAACACCGGGGAGCTGTTTTTT . TRBJ2-2 . TRBV19
CASSASGRTNTEAFF TGCGCCAGCAGCGCCTCCGGACGGACGAACACTGAAGCTTTCTTT many TRBJ1-1 . TRBV5-1
CASSLRIRGMNTEAFF TGTGCCAGCAGCTTACGTATACGGGGGATGAACACTGAAGCTTTCTTT . TRBJ1-1 . TRBV14
CSATRQGLSSGQPQHF TGCAGTGCTACTAGACAGGGTCTCAGTTCTGGTCAGCCCCAGCATTTT . TRBJ1-5 TRBD1 TRBV20-1
CSAPDRGYSNQPQHF TGCAGTGCTCCGGACAGAGGTTATAGCAATCAGCCCCAGCATTTT . TRBJ1-5 . TRBV20-1
CASFTPGQNTGELFF TGTGCCAGTTTTACTCCGGGACAAAACACCGGGGAGCTGTTTTTT many TRBJ2-2 . TRBV6-1
CASSLEQGRKPQHF TGTGCCAGCAGCTTAGAGCAGGGGCGTAAGCCCCAGCATTTT many TRBJ1-5 . TRBV7-8
CASSPRRDLGAEAFF TGTGCCAGCTCACCACGTCGGGACCTAGGGGCTGAAGCTTTCTTT . TRBJ1-1 . TRBV18
CASSHVKETQYF TGTGCCAGCAGCCATGTAAAAGAGACCCAGTACTTC . TRBJ2-5 . TRBV3-1
CASSLIGQGGEKLFF TGTGCCAGCAGCTTAATTGGACAGGGAGGTGAAAAACTGTTTTTT . TRBJ1-4 TRBD1 TRBV7-9
CASSARIFPAEQYF TGTGCCAGCAGTGCCAGGATCTTCCCCGCCGAGCAGTACTTC few TRBJ2-7 . TRBV2
CASGTTSFPQETQYF TGTGCTAGTGGGACCACTAGTTTCCCCCAAGAGACCCAGTACTTC . TRBJ2-5 . TRBV12-5
CASRLAEHQPQHF TGTGCCAGCAGGCTTGCGGAGCATCAGCCCCAGCATTTT many TRBJ1-5 . TRBV12-3/TRBV12-4
CSASGTGGLLNTEAFF TGCAGTGCTTCCGGGACAGGAGGTCTTCTGAACACTGAAGCTTTCTTT few TRBJ1-1 TRBD1 TRBV20-1
CASSLEGGFYEQYF TGTGCCAGCAGTTTGGAGGGGGGCTTCTACGAGCAGTACTTC few TRBJ2-7 . TRBV27
CASSEGARTEAFF TGTGCCAGCAGCGAGGGGGCGCGGACTGAAGCTTTCTTT many TRBJ1-1 TRBD1 TRBV9
CASGDRVGNQPQHF TGTGCCAGCGGTGACAGGGTTGGCAATCAGCCCCAGCATTTT many TRBJ1-5 TRBD1 TRBV2
CASSSGLAGETGEQFF TGTGCCAGCAGTTCCGGACTAGCGGGGGAAACGGGTGAGCAGTTCTTC few TRBJ2-1 TRBD2 TRBV6-5
CASSFPGLKHQETQYF TGTGCCAGCAGCTTCCCGGGACTAAAGCACCAAGAGACCCAGTACTTC many TRBJ2-5 TRBD2 TRBV3-1